The sequence of this TCR beta chain was determined in a study of T cell responses to AZD1222 COVID-19 vaccine. General observations from the study: Most donors were white British and more were female, and clonal diversity was possibly underestimated. Nearly half of spike-specific TCRs reportedly target unmutated variant regions.

The CDR3 runs to 15 residues. Per germline, CDR1 SGHTS and CDR2 YDEGEE. The V and J ends lost 0 bases and 6 bases respectively, with 15 bases between them. Assay used: immunoSEQ multiplex PCR; TCRdb lists only in-frame clones, some missing. The repertoire consists of 65,000 to 90,000 clones, with roughly 89% occurring once and the leading ten covering roughly a tenth. A note on this clone: The antigen is unknown.

This sequence joins TRBV5-8 and TRBJ1-1; possible D gene TRBD1, 5 bases. The clonotype originates from an adult who received the AZD1222 COVID-19 vaccine. Sequencing was performed on peripheral blood, taken 28 days after the second AZD1222 dose. The CDR3 DNA is TGTGCCAGCAGCTTGGAGGACCGGGGGTTTGCTGAAGCTTTCTTT. It yields the protein CASSLEDRGFAEAFF.